Described below is a single T cell receptor (beta chain) sequence and its context. Its antigen has not been determined. Base qualities are not provided; no much larger clone lies one nucleotide away. In the prospective study, participants were roughly 18 to 100 years old, resided in about two dozen geographic areas of the United States, and were enrolled through a virtual design. Cohort assignment in the prospective study relied on participant-reported clinical history from a screening survey and a study questionnaire. Each participant in the prospective study had whole blood, serum and a nasopharyngeal or oropharyngeal swab collected by mobile phlebotomists. Additional blood draws and questionnaires over an approximately two-month period could optionally be provided by prospective study participants. Before DNA extraction, blood samples from the prospective study were shipped at room temperature or frozen.

These data are taken from a study of blood T cell repertoires in COVID-19 (dated by TCRdb to the early 2020s). In the study overall: ImmuneRACE Cohort 3 recovered participants were defined by two consecutive negative NP/OP PCR tests, healthcare professional clearance, or symptom resolution. The collaborator samples originated in the United States, Italy and Spain and spanned the acute and convalescent phases of COVID-19. The material from the prospective study consisted of cDNA or gDNA derived from T cells, B-cell-depleted T cells, or PBMCs. Subjects who had been exposed to COVID-19, were actively infected with it, or had recovered from it provided the deeply sampled blood TCRbeta repertoires that made up the dataset. The repertoires were released in a freely available public database intended as a resource for research on the immune response to SARS-CoV-2. Samples came from the ongoing ImmuneRACE study (first 160 participants) plus 1,254 subjects from 6 global collaborators. A de-identified subject ID, COVID-19 status, age in years and sex were almost always included in the sample metadata. Where HLA class I and class II types were available, the types were taken from metadata supplied by the sample provider, not from assay-based typing.

TCRbeta CDR3 regions were amplified from genomic DNA using the immunoSEQ Assay, a bias-controlled multiplex PCR. Regarding the original processing steps: Within the assay, amplification of reference gene primers was used to estimate how many nucleated cells each sample contained. Sequence reads were collapsed and filtered to measure the absolute abundance of every unique TCRbeta CDR3 rearrangement. For each sample, productive Simpson clonality was calculated as the square root of Simpson's diversity index across productive rearrangements. TCRdb limited this immuneACCESS table to in-frame rearrangements with V and J called. A share of clones is missing; checked studies link under half to unresolved V genes, and the rest is unexplained. D and trimming come from the DNA, and the V and J calls and clone size come from that table. The sample records around 360,000 clones, 87% of which are singletons. Roughly 1.9% of the sample is in the top ten clones.

The research as a whole found: The amount of clinical and demographic metadata varied by source and participant and was provided uncurated.

From V the trimming removes 6 bases and from J it removes 4 bases, while the gene matches leave 11 bases of the junction unaccounted for. There are 15 amino acids in the CDR3, from cysteine to phenylalanine inclusive. Only CDR3 DNA remains: 45 bases, in frame from the first base. From the germline V gene (reference sequence), CDR1 is MNHEY and CDR2 is SMNVEV. The TCR was taken from a man aged 40-49 years in a cohort exposed to, infected with or recovered from COVID-19 (not recorded which). The sample taken for sequencing was PBMCs or T cells enriched from blood (not recorded which). The rearranged chain carries TRBV27 and TRBJ2-7; 8 bases in between match TRBD1. CDR3 region: CASRNGQGEAYEQYF. The bases are TGTGCCAGCAGAAACGGACAGGGAGAAGCTTACGAGCAGTACTTC.